This T cell receptor beta chain was sequenced for a study of shared clonotypes between healthy human individuals. Across the study: Aged between 18 and 49, the donors were two women and three men. CD4 naive and CD4 memory each took three plates per donor, while CD8 naive took two and CD8 memory one. General study findings and limits: Naive CD4 clonotypes were shared across a few donors at roughly 5.5%.

Germline V gene sequence: CDR1 DFQATT, CDR2 SNEGSKA (reference sequence). The CDR3 totals 11 residues. V was cut by 5 bases and J by 6 bases, with 10 bases left in between. The assay was run at deep level. Profiled with immunoSEQ multiplex PCR; TCRdb holds only in-frame clones, not every one. The sample contains about 2.3 million clones, under 95% of which appear only once. A remark on this clone: As yet, its antigen is unknown.

V usage is TRBV20-1 and J usage is TRBJ1-1, with D uncertain. The clonotype was recovered from a man younger than 35 in good health. Some clones in this sample may be carry-over from other donors' samples. The sequencing sample was made of naive CD4+ T cells from PBMCs. Subset meaning: CD45RA+ positively selected. CDR3 sequence: CSALTDPEAFF. CDR3 in DNA: TGCAGTGCTCTTACAGACCCTGAAGCTTTCTTT.